Following are 6 T cell receptor beta chains from one sample sequenced in a study of cytomegalovirus exposure and HLA in healthy donors. The primer mix had 60 Vbeta and 13 Jbeta primers. Only in-frame clones appear in the TCRdb table, and some are missing; sequencing was by immunoSEQ multiplex PCR. The repertoire consists of more than 45,000 clones, with 72% occurring once and the leading ten covering roughly 6.3%. The sample taken for sequencing was PBMCs. The receptors here all came from a man under 40 in good health and CMV-seronegative.

This chain uses TRBV5-4 with TRBJ2-2; 7 bases line up with TRBD1. V lost 5 bases, J lost 6 bases, and 7 bases stayed unmatched. This CDR3 is 14 amino acids long. Germline CDR1 and CDR2: SGHNT and YYREEE (reference sequence). CDR3 loop: CASSPDRLPGELFF. CDR3 bases: TGTGCCAGCAGTCCGGACAGGTTACCCGGGGAGCTGTTTTTT.

The rearrangement links TRBV5-4 to TRBJ1-2, with 7 bases fitting TRBD1. CDR1 is SGHNT and CDR2 is YYREEE in the germline V gene (reference sequence). Trimming cost V 4 bases and J 4 bases; bases outside gene matches: 10. This CDR3 contains 15 residues. The chain's CDR3 is CASSLNQDRVYGYTF. DNA for the CDR3: TGTGCCAGCAGCCTCAACCAAGACAGGGTCTATGGCTACACCTTC.

CDR3 nucleotide sequence: TGTGCCAGTAGTATGGTCGCTGGAGTTCTAACCTACGAGCAGTACTTC. It yields the protein CASSMVAGVLTYEQYF. The chain couples TRBV19 to TRBJ2-7; the D is unclear. CDR3 length: 16 residues. Per germline, CDR1 LNHDA and CDR2 SQIVND (reference sequence). Trimming left V 3 bases short and J 2 bases short, with 17 bases between. Looking up the rest from reference TRBV19 and TRBJ2-7 gives the full variable domain: DGGITQSPKYLFRKEGQNVTLSCEQNLNHDAMYWYRQDPGQGLRLIYYSQIVNDFQKGDIAEGYSVSREKKESFPLTVTSAQKNPTAFYLCASSMVAGVLTYEQYFGPGTRLTVT.

This chain links TRBV13 with TRBJ2-7, with 12 bases that match TRBD2. The CDR3 covers 17 residues. The junction had 10 bases not matched to a gene; V was cut back by 4 bases and J by 3 bases. Germline CDR1 is PRHDT and CDR2 is FYEKMQ (reference sequence). CDR3 amino acids: CASSSRLAGALGYEQYF. The CDR3 DNA reads TGTGCCAGCAGCTCAAGACTAGCGGGAGCTTTGGGCTACGAGCAGTACTTC.

This clone showed up just a few times. This chain connects TRBV5-1 to TRBJ1-2; no clear D. The CDR3 spans 14 residues. Germline CDR1 SGHRS, CDR2 YFSETQ. The V end was cut by 3 bases, the J end by 7 bases, with 16 bases between. CDR3 coding DNA: TGCGCCAGCAGCTCCGCCAGCGGCGCGGGTGGCTACACCTTC. Amino acids: CASSSASGAGGYTF. The variable domain in full, completed from reference TRBV5-1 and TRBJ1-2, reads KAGVTQTPRYLIKTRGQQVTLSCSPISGHRSVSWYQQTPGQGLQFLFEYFSETQRNKGNFPGRFSGRQFSNSRSEMNVSTLELGDSALYLCASSSASGAGGYTFGSGTRLTVV.

The chain is built from TRBV5-1 and TRBJ2-7; TRBD1 might be the D (5 bases). V was cut by 3 bases and J by 2 bases, with 9 bases left in between. From germline, CDR1 is SGHRS and CDR2 YFSETQ. The CDR3 has 13 residues. CDR3 nucleotide sequence: TGCGCCAGCAGCTCGACAGTAACCTACGAGCAGTACTTC. It is translated as CASSSTVTYEQYF.